Listed below are T cell receptor beta chains from one sample, sequenced in a study of T cell repertoires in cytomegalovirus infection. Their cognate antigens are unknown. TCRdb redid the calling of the reads with MiXCR, one entry per CDR3 protein. The sample shows around 900,000 distinct CDR3 sequences, roughly 31% of them seen only once. The specimen was cultured CD8+ T cells from PBMCs, collected from culture after CMV antigen stimulation. The receptors here all came from a human donor in good health (CMV status not recorded). Some clones in this sample may be carry-over from other donors' samples. CDR3s include the opening cysteine and the closing phenylalanine or tryptophan. A D gene is named only where the DNA matches it firmly. Some rows mark clone size as missing; the rest say once, few, many or name a class of expanded clone.

TRBV7-9,.,.,TRBJ1-2,TGTGCCAGCAGCTTGGGCAGAGCAATCGATGGCTACACCTTC,CASSLGRAIDGYTF
TRBV5-6,TRBD2,few,TRBJ2-1,TGTGCCAGCAGCTTTGGGAGGGTAGGGCGCAATGAGCAGTTCTTC,CASSFGRVGRNEQFF
TRBV6-5,TRBD1,.,TRBJ1-1,TGTGCCAGCAGTTACGACAGGGTTGGTGAAGCTTTCTTT,CASSYDRVGEAFF
TRBV7-2,.,many,TRBJ1-5,TGTGCCAGCAGCCTAAGCGTGCAGCCCCAGCATTTT,CASSLSVQPQHF
TRBV4-1,.,.,TRBJ2-1,TGCGCCAGCAGCCAAGATGGTGAGCAGTTCTTC,CASSQDGEQFF
TRBV6-2/TRBV6-3,TRBD2,few,TRBJ2-5,TGTGCCAGCAGTTTCCGGGGGGGCGCACGGGAGACCCAGTACTTC,CASSFRGGARETQYF
TRBV11-2,.,.,TRBJ2-2,TGTGCCAGCAGCTCTACCCTTGGGCAGGGGGGGCCCGGGGAGCTGTTTTTT,CASSSTLGQGGPGELFF
TRBV27,.,few,TRBJ1-6,TGTGCCAGCAGTTGGGGAGGGGTTAATTCACCCCTCCACTTT,CASSWGGVNSPLHF
TRBV5-8,.,.,TRBJ2-7,TGTGCCAGCAGCTTGACCCCCTCCAACGAGCAGTACTTC,CASSLTPSNEQYF
TRBV4-2,.,few,TRBJ1-4,TGTGCCAGCACCCAGGGGCCCGCCGTTGAAAAACTGTTTTTT,CASTQGPAVEKLFF
TRBV7-9,TRBD2,.,TRBJ2-7,TGTGCCAGCAGCTCCGGGGACTACCAGTACTTC,CASSSGDYQYF
TRBV15,.,.,TRBJ1-2,TGTGCCACCAGCAGTTGGGACATCTATGGCTACACCTTC,CATSSWDIYGYTF
TRBV7-2,TRBD2,many,TRBJ2-3,TGTGCCAGCAGCTCCACTAGCGGGGGGTCAGATACGCAGTATTTT,CASSSTSGGSDTQYF
TRBV5-5,.,few,TRBJ2-1,TGTGCCAGCAGCCTTACAGCTGACAATGAGCAGTTCTTC,CASSLTADNEQFF
TRBV5-1,.,.,TRBJ1-1,TGCGCCAGCAGCTTGGCAGGGGCTCACACTGAAGCTTTCTTT,CASSLAGAHTEAFF
TRBV2,.,once,TRBJ1-2,TGTGCCAGCAGTGATTTCGAGTCCCAGGGGTGGGATGGCTACACCTTC,CASSDFESQGWDGYTF
TRBV10-3,.,.,TRBJ1-2,TGTGCCATCCCCCGGGACGGCTACTATGGCTACACCTTC,CAIPRDGYYGYTF
TRBV7-9,TRBD1,.,TRBJ2-2,TGTGCCAGCAGTTCACTCTCCGGGACAGCGAACACCGGGGAGCTGTTTTTT,CASSSLSGTANTGELFF
TRBV27,.,.,TRBJ1-2,TGTGCCAGCAGTTTATCTCCCTTCTTCGATGGTTACACCTTC,CASSLSPFFDGYTF
TRBV7-9,.,few,TRBJ2-3,TGTGCCAGCAGCCCCCCCGCAGGAACTAGCACAGATACGCAGTATTTT,CASSPPAGTSTDTQYF
TRBV7-6,.,many,TRBJ1-2,TGTGCCAGCAGCTTATCACCGGACGCAGCTAACTATGGCTACACCTTC,CASSLSPDAANYGYTF
TRBV20-1,.,.,TRBJ2-1,TGCAGTGCTAATTTGTACGGTACTGAGCAGTTCTTC,CSANLYGTEQFF
TRBV2,.,.,TRBJ2-1,TGTGCCAGCAGTGAAGGGACTGAGTTCTTC,CASSEGTEFF
TRBV10-3,.,few,TRBJ2-5,TGTGCCATCAGTGAGTCAGTATTAGACTTTCAAGAGACCCAGTACTTC,CAISESVLDFQETQYF
TRBV18,.,.,TRBJ1-4,TGTGCCAGCTCACCGTCCCCCGCGAATGAAAAACTGTTTTTT,CASSPSPANEKLFF
TRBV12-3/TRBV12-4,.,many,TRBJ1-2,TGTGCCAGCAGTTTTTGGAACCTGGGGGGCTACACCTTC,CASSFWNLGGYTF
TRBV15,.,.,TRBJ2-1,TGTGCCACCAGCAGAGGAGGGTTTGGGGTGAATGAGCAGTTCTTC,CATSRGGFGVNEQFF
TRBV12-3/TRBV12-4,.,.,TRBJ1-1,TGTGCCAGCAGTTTCCGGGGCTCCACCACTGAAGCTTTCTTT,CASSFRGSTTEAFF
TRBV5-6,TRBD2,few,TRBJ2-3,TGTGCCAGCAGCCTTGGGACTAGCGTCCCCACAGATACGCAGTATTTT,CASSLGTSVPTDTQYF
TRBV12-3/TRBV12-4,.,.,TRBJ2-1,TGTGCCAGCAGCAGGACTGCCGGTGGTGTTGAGCAGTTCTTC,CASSRTAGGVEQFF
TRBV19,.,few,TRBJ2-6,TGTGCCAGTCTGAACAGGGACCGCAAGACTGGGGCCAACGTCCTGACTTTC,CASLNRDRKTGANVLTF
TRBV7-2,.,many,TRBJ2-1,TGTGCCAGCAGTCGATATTTAAGGGGCGATGAGAAGTTCTTC,CASSRYLRGDEKFF
TRBV7-3,.,few,TRBJ1-1,TGTGCCAGCAGCCACATTCGACAGGTACGAAACACTGAAGCTTTCTTT,CASSHIRQVRNTEAFF
TRBV12-3/TRBV12-4,.,many,TRBJ2-6,TGTGCCAGCAGTTTAGCGCTGTACAGATTACTCTCTGGGGCCAACGTCCTGACTTTC,CASSLALYRLLSGANVLTF
TRBV9,.,.,TRBJ2-5,TGTGCCAGCAGCGCGGGCGGCCTAAAAGAGACCCAGTACTTC,CASSAGGLKETQYF
TRBV6-5,.,.,TRBJ2-1,TGTGCCAGCAGTCTCCGGTTTACGGAGAGCTCCTACAATGAGCAGTTCTTC,CASSLRFTESSYNEQFF
TRBV7-9,TRBD1,few,TRBJ1-6,TGTGCCAGCAGCTTAGTGGGAGTGGGACAGGGGACCTCCTATAATTCACCCCTCCACTTT,CASSLVGVGQGTSYNSPLHF
TRBV28,.,few,TRBJ2-4,TGTGCCAGCAGTCCATGGACAGCGAGGAAAGCTAAAGCCAAAAACATTCAGTACTTC,CASSPWTARKAKAKNIQYF
TRBV7-9,.,.,TRBJ2-1,TGTGCCAGCAGCTTAGCCATGGGGGTCTACAATGAGCAGTTCTTC,CASSLAMGVYNEQFF
TRBV11-2,TRBD2,.,TRBJ2-3,TGTGCCAGCAGCTTATGGGTAGCGGGAGACTACACAGATACGCAGTATTTT,CASSLWVAGDYTDTQYF
TRBV7-2,.,many,TRBJ2-3,TGTGCCAGCAGCCCCGGAGCGGGTCCAGATACGCAGTATTTT,CASSPGAGPDTQYF
TRBV11-2,.,many,TRBJ1-2,TGTGCCAGCAGCTTCCGCCTGGACAGTTATGGCTACACCTTC,CASSFRLDSYGYTF
TRBV12-3/TRBV12-4,TRBD1,many,TRBJ1-1,TGTGCCAGCAGTTTATATCTCCCGAGGACAGGAAACACTGAAGCTTTCTTT,CASSLYLPRTGNTEAFF
TRBV5-6,TRBD1,.,TRBJ2-6,TGTGCCAGCAGACTGAAGCCGGGACAGGTTTTTTCTGGGGCCAACGTCCTGACTTTC,CASRLKPGQVFSGANVLTF
TRBV20-1,.,.,TRBJ1-6,TGCAGTGCTTGGGAGGAAGTCAATTCACCCCTCCACTTT,CSAWEEVNSPLHF
TRBV7-9,TRBD2,many,TRBJ2-1,TGTGCCAGCAGCTTAAAGCGGGGGGCCTACAATGAGCAGTTCTTC,CASSLKRGAYNEQFF
TRBV12-3/TRBV12-4,.,.,TRBJ1-2,TGTGCCAGCACCTTTGACCAGGCTAACTATGGCTACACCTTC,CASTFDQANYGYTF
TRBV7-8,TRBD1,many,TRBJ1-2,TGTGCCAGCAGCCCCAGAGCGTCAGGGGGTCTTACTGAGAGCTACACCTTC,CASSPRASGGLTESYTF
TRBV12-3/TRBV12-4,.,many,TRBJ2-1,TGTGCCAGCAGCCCCGGGTCTTACAATGAGCAGTTCTTC,CASSPGSYNEQFF
TRBV11-2,.,few,TRBJ2-3,TGTGCCAGCAGCTGGGGTGGTTACGTGAGCACAGATACGCAGTATTTT,CASSWGGYVSTDTQYF
TRBV27,.,.,TRBJ1-2,TGTGCCAGCAGTTCGGGGGCTTGGGATGGCTACACCTTC,CASSSGAWDGYTF